A single sample gave rise to the 4 T cell receptor beta chains below, sequenced in a study of regulatory T cells in long-lasting Graves disease. Assembly of TCR beta libraries relied on iRepertoire HTBI primers together with Arm-PCR of CDR3 regions. TCRdb fed the multiplex PCR reads into MiXCR, producing one record per CDR3 protein. The data show roughly 410,000 distinct CDR3 sequences, over 12% seen once. The time point was: newly diagnosed GD, antithyroid drugs for less than 3 months. PBMC-derived RNA was used for the TCR library. This sample was shared with a second study, whose subject was T cells in Graves' hyperthyroidism and ophthalmopathy.

Specimen: peripheral blood mononuclear cells (PBMCs), collected at new diagnosis, from a patient treated with antithyroid drugs. The origin of the receptors is a woman aged 40 to 50 with Graves disease.

This clonotype was found a few times. The chain links TRBV4-1 to TRBJ1-1; 8 nucleotides align to TRBD1. The V gene's germline CDR1 is MGHRA and CDR2 YSYEKL. V trimming: 3 bases; J trimming: 5 bases; junction bases outside the gene matches: 5. The CDR3 runs to 14 residues. This CDR3 is CASSQVTGGTEAFF. Written as DNA, the CDR3 is TGCGCCAGCAGCCAGGTCACAGGGGGAACTGAAGCTTTCTTT.

The chain links TRBV5-4 to TRBJ2-5, with 11 bases matching TRBD2. V trimming: 0 bases; J trimming: 3 bases; junction bases outside the gene matches: 1. CDR1 SGHNT and CDR2 YYREEE come from the germline V gene (reference sequence). CDR3 length: 15 amino acids. The CDR3 spells CASSLGGLAEETQYF. In DNA, the CDR3 is TGTGCCAGCAGCTTGGGGGGACTAGCGGAAGAGACCCAGTACTTC.

This clonotype showed up just once. J is TRBJ1-2 and V is TRBV19; TRBD1 aligns across 8 bases. Trimming took 8 bases from V and 5 from J; bases not matched to a gene: 10. The germline V gene has CDR1 LNHDA and CDR2 SQIVND (reference sequence). The CDR3 extends over 14 amino acids. CDR3 protein: CASLQTGADYGYTF. The DNA of the CDR3 is TGTGCCAGTTTACAGACAGGGGCCGATTATGGCTACACCTTC.

This clonotype was recorded at least ten times. The chain links TRBV3-1 to TRBJ1-4; possible D gene TRBD1, 5 bases. Per germline, CDR1 LGHDT and CDR2 YNNKEL (reference sequence). The V end was cut by 1 base, the J end by 13 bases, with 7 bases between. The CDR3 covers 11 residues. The CDR3 DNA is TGTGCCAGCAGCCAAGTGGGGGTACTGTTTTTT. Protein sequence: CASSQVGVLFF.